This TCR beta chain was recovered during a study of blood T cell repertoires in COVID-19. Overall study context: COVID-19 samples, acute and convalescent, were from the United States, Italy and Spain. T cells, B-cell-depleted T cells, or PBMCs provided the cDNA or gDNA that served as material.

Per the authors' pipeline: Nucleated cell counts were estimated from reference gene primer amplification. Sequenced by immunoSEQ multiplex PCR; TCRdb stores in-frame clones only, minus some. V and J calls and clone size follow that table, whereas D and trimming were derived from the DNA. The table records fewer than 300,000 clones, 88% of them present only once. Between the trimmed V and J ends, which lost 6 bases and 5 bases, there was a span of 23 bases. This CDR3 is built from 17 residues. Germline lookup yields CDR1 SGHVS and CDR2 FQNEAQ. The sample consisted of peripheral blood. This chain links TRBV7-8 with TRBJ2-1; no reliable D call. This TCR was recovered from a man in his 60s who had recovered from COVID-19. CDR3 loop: CASSRALGRYDNNEQFF. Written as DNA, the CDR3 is TGTGCCAGCAGTAGAGCACTGGGCCGCTATGATAACAATGAGCAGTTCTTC.